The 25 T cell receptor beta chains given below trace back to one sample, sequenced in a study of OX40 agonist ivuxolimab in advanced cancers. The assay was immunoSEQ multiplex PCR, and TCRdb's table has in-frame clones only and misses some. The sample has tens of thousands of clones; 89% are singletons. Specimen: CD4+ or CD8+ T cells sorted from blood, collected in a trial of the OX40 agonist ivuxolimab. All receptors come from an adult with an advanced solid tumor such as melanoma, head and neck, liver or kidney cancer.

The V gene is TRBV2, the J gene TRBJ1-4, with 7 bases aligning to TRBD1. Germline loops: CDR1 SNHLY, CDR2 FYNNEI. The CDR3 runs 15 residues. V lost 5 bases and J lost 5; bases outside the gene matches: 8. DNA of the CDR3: TGTGCCAGCAGTAACTTCGGGACAGCGAATGAAAAACTGTTTTTT. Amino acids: CASSNFGTANEKLFF.

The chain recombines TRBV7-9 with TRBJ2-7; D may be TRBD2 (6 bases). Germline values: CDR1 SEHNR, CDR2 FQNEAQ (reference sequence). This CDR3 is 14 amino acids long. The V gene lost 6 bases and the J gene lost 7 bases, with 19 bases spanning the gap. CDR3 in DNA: TGTGCCAGCAGTTCGTGGGAGGACCCGGGGGAGCAGTACTTC. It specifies CASSSWEDPGEQYF.

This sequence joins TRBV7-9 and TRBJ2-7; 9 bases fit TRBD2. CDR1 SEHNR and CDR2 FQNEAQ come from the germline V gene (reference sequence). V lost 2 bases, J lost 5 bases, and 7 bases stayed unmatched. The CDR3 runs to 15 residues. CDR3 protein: CASSLQAGGRDEQYF. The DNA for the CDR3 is TGTGCCAGCAGCTTACAAGCGGGAGGCCGGGACGAGCAGTACTTC.

CDR3 sequence: CASSYEGQIAFF. CDR3 in DNA: TGTGCCAGCAGTTACGAGGGACAGATAGCTTTCTTT. The J gene is TRBJ1-1, the V gene TRBV6-5, with 7 bases identical to TRBD1. This CDR3 comprises 12 residues. The germline V gene has CDR1 MNHEY and CDR2 SVGAGI. V dropped 2 bases and J dropped 10; count of bases not matched to a gene: 4.

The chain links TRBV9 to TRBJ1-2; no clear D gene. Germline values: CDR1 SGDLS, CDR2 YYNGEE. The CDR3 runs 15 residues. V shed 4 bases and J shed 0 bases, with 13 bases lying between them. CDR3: CASSPRRQANYGYTF. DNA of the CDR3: TGTGCCAGCAGCCCCCGTCGGCAGGCTAACTATGGCTACACCTTC. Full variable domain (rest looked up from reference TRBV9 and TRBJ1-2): DSGVTQTPKHLITATGQRVTLRCSPRSGDLSVYWYQQSLDQGLQFLIQYYNGEERAKGNILERFSAQQFPDLHSELNLSSLELGDSALYFCASSPRRQANYGYTFGSGTRLTVV.

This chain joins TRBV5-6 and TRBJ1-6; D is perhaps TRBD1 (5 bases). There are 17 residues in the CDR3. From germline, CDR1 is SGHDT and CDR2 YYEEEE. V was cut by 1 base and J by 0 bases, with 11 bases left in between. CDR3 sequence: CASSLFGGSSYNSPLHF. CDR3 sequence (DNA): TGTGCCAGCAGCTTGTTTGGGGGGAGCTCCTATAATTCACCCCTCCACTTT.

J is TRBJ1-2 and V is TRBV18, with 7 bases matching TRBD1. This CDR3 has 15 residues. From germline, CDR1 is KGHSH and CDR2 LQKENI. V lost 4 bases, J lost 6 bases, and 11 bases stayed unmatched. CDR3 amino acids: CASSQMGQQRDGYTF. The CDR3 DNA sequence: TGTGCCAGCTCACAGATGGGACAGCAAAGGGATGGCTACACCTTC.

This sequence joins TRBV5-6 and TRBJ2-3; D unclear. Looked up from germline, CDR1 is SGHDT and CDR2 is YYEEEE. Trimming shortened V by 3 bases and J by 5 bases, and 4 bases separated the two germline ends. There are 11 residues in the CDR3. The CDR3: CASSSVDTQYF. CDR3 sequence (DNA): TGTGCCAGCAGCTCCGTAGATACGCAGTATTTT.

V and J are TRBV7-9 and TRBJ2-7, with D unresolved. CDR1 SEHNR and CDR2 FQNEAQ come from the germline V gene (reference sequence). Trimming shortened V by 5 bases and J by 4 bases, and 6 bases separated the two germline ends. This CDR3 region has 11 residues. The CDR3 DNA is TGTGCCAGCAGCCCGAATTACGAGCAGTACTTC. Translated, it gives CASSPNYEQYF.

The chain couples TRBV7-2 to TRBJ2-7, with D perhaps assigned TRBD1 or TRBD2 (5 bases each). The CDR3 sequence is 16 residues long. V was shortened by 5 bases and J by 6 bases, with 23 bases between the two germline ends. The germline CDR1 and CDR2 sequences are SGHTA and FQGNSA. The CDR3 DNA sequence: TGTGCCAGCAGCCGTTTTTACGGCGAGGGGAGTCGCGAGCAGTACTTC. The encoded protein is CASSRFYGEGSREQYF.

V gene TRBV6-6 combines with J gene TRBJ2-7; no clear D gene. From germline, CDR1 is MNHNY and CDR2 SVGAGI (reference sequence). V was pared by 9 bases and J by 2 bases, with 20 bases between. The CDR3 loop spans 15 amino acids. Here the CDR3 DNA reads TGTGCCAGGAAGGATTGCTTGGAAGCTCCCTACGAGCAGTACTTC. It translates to CARKDCLEAPYEQYF.

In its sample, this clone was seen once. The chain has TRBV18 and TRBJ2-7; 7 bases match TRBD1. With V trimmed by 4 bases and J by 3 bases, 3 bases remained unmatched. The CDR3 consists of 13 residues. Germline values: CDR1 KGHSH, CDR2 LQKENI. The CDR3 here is CASSQGQNYEQYF. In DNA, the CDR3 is TGTGCCAGCTCACAGGGACAGAACTACGAGCAGTACTTC.

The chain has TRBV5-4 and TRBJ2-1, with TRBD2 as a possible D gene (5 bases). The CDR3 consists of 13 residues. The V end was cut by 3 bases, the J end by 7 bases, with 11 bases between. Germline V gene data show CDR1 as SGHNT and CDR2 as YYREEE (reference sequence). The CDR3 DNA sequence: TGTGCCAGCAGCTCACTAGGTCAGAATGAGCAGTTCTTC. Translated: CASSSLGQNEQFF.

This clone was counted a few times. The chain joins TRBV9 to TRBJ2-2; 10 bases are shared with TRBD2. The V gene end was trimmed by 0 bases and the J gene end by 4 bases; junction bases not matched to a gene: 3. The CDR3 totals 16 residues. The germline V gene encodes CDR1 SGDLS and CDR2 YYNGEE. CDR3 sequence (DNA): TGTGCCAGCAGCGTAGTATCTAGCGGGGGCACCGGGGAGCTGTTTTTT. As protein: CASSVVSSGGTGELFF.

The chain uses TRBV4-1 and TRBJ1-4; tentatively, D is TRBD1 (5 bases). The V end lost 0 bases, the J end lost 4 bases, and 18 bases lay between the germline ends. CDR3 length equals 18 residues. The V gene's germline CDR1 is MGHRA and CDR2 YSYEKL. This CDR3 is CASSQDKQAVTFNEKLFF. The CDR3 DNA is TGCGCCAGCAGCCAAGATAAACAGGCCGTCACCTTTAATGAAAAACTGTTTTTT.

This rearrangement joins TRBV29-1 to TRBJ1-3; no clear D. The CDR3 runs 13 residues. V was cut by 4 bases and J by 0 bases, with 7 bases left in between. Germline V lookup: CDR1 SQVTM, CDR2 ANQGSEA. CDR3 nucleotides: TGCAGCGTTGTTCCTAGCTCTGGAAACACCATATATTTT. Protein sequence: CSVVPSSGNTIYF.

CDR3 nucleotide sequence: TGTGCCAGCAGCGCCGCAAGGACTAGCGGGATTACAGATACGCAGTATTTT. Translating it yields CASSAARTSGITDTQYF. The chain combines TRBV2 with TRBJ2-3, with 12 bases lining up with TRBD2. Germline loops: CDR1 SNHLY, CDR2 FYNNEI. The CDR3 consists of 17 residues. V shed 6 bases, J shed 3 bases, and the junction held 10 bases outside the gene matches.

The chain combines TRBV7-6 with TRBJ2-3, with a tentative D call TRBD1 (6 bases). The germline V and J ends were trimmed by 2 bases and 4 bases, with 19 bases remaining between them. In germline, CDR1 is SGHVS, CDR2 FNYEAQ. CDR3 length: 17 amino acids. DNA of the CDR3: TGTGCCAGCAGCTTATCCTCCGGGACCCACAGGGCAGATACGCAGTATTTT. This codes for CASSLSSGTHRADTQYF.

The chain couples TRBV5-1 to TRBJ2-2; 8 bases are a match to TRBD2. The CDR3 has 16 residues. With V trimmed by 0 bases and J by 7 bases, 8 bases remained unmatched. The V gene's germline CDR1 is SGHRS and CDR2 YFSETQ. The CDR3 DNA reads TGCGCCAGCAGCTTGGGACTAGCGAGCGGTGGCGGGGAGCTGTTTTTT. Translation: CASSLGLASGGGELFF.

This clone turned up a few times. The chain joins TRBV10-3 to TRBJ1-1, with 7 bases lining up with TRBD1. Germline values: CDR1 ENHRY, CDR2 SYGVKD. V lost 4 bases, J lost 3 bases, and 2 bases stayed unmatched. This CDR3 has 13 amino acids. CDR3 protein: CAISGQGDTEAFF. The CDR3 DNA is TGTGCCATCAGTGGGCAGGGGGACACTGAAGCTTTCTTT.

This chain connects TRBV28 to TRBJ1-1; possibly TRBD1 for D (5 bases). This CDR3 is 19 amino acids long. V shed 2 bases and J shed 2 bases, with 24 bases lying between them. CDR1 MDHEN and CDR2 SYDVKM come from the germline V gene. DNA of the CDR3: TGTGCCAGCAGTTTAATGATGGGGACGCTAGGGTTGGGAAACACTGAAGCTTTCTTT. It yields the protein CASSLMMGTLGLGNTEAFF.

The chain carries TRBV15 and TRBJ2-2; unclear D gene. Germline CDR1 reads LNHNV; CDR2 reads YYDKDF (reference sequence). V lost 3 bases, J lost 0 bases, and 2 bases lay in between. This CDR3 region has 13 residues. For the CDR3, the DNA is TGTGCCACCAGCAGTACGAACACCGGGGAGCTGTTTTTT. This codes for CATSSTNTGELFF.

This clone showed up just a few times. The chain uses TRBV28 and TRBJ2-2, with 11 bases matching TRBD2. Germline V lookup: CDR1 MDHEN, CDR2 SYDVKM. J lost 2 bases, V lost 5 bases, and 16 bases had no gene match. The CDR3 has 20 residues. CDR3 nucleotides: TGTGCCAGCAGTCCGATTTACGCTACTAGCGGGAGAGTCAACACCGGGGAGCTGTTTTTT. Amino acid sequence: CASSPIYATSGRVNTGELFF.

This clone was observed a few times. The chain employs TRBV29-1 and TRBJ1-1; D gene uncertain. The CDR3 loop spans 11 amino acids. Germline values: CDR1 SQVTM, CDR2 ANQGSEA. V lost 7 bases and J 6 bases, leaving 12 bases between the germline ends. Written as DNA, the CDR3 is TGCAGCGCCGAAGGGTGGGCTGAAGCTTTCTTT. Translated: CSAEGWAEAFF.

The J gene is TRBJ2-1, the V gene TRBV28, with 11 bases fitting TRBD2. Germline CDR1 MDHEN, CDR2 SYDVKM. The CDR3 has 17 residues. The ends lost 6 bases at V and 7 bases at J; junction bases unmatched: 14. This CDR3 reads CASSRFQGLADRNEQFF. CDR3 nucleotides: TGTGCCAGCAGCCGTTTCCAGGGACTAGCGGATCGGAATGAGCAGTTCTTC.